The clone carrying this TCR beta chain is a singleton in its sample. CDR1 is SNHLY, CDR2 FYNNEI, per germline. The CDR3 consists of 13 residues. The V and J ends lost 6 bases and 0 bases respectively, with 8 bases between them. The data originate from a study of blood T cell repertoires in COVID-19. Study background: COVID-19 samples collected from the United States, Italy and Spain covered acute and convalescent phases. Sources were T cells, B-cell-depleted T cells, or PBMCs; the material itself was cDNA or gDNA.

Per the original data handling: Amplification of reference gene primers provided the estimated nucleated cell counts. Profiled with immunoSEQ multiplex PCR; TCRdb holds only in-frame clones, not every one. V and J calls and clone size are given by that table; D and trimming were obtained from the DNA. The table has roughly 29,000 clones, around 83% seen once. Input material: peripheral blood. This clonotype was sampled from a man aged 65 to 85 with active COVID-19. V is TRBV2 and J is TRBJ1-2; a possible D gene is TRBD1 (6 bases). The CDR3 region is CASRGGANYGYTF. For the CDR3, the DNA is TGTGCCAGCAGAGGGGGGGCTAACTATGGCTACACCTTC.